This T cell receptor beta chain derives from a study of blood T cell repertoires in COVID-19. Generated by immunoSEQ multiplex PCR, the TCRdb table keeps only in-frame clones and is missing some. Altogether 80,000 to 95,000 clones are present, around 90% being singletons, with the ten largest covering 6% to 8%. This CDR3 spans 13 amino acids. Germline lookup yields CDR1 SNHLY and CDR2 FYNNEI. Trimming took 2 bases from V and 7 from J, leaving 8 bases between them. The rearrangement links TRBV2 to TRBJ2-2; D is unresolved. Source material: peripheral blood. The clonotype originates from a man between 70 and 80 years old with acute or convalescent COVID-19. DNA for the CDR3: TGTGCCAGCAGTGAATACCAGGTCGGGGAGCTGTTTTTT. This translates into CASSEYQVGELFF. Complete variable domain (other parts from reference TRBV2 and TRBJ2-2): EPEVTQTPSHQVTQMGQEVILRCVPISNHLYFYWYRQILGQKVEFLVSFYNNEISEKSEIFDDQFSVERPDGSNFTLKIRSTKLEDSAMYFCASSEYQVGELFFGEGSRLTVL.